This T cell receptor (beta chain) was observed in a study of vaccination effects on CD4 cells after COVID-19. Looking at the study overall: Roughly 1.8 million PBMC per well received approximately 10 IU/ml IL-2 and 9 to 10 ug/ml peptides in culture.

This clone was recorded only once. Antigen unknown. Looked up from germline, CDR1 is MNHEY and CDR2 is SVGAGI. The CDR3 covers 16 residues. Trimming took 0 bases from V and 8 from J, leaving 14 bases between them. TCRdb's copy holds only in-frame clones and misses some; the assay was immunoSEQ multiplex PCR. Of tens of thousands of clones listed, around 69% were seen once; the top ten hold around 2.1%. A 10-day culture period preceded the isolation of CD4+ T cells. It was two doses of either the BNT162b2 or mRNA-1273 vaccine that participants received. Having tested negative for nucleocapsid antibodies, the vaccine recipients showed no prior SARS-CoV-2 infection.

This specimen was CD4+ T cells from PBMCs cultured without peptide, taken after COVID-19 vaccination. The V call is TRBV6-5, the J call TRBJ1-6, with D perhaps TRBD1 (5 bases). The receptor comes from a human donor who received a COVID-19 vaccine. The CDR3 nucleotides are TGTGCCAGCAGTTACTCGATGGGAGGGGACCATTCACCCCTCCACTTT. Translating gives CASSYSMGGDHSPLHF.